These T cell receptor beta chains were read from a single sample in a study of blood T cell repertoires in COVID-19. Profiled with immunoSEQ multiplex PCR; TCRdb holds only in-frame clones, not every one. Of more than 55,000 clones in the sample, roughly nine tenths are singletons; the top ten hold 3.5% to 5%. The sample taken for sequencing was peripheral blood. The source is a middle-aged man with active COVID-19. Each CDR3 is given with its conserved first and last residue. The D gene is left open where the match is weak. Clone size appears in some rows only: once, few, many, or a class for an expanded clone.

j_call clone_size v_call d_call cdr3_aa cdr3_nt
TRBJ2-7 . TRBV7-6 TRBD1 CASSSRQGSSYEQYF TGTGCCAGCAGCTCACGACAGGGCAGTTCCTACGAGCAGTACTTC
TRBJ2-7 . TRBV29-1 TRBD2 CSVGFLQLAGEREQYF TGCAGCGTTGGCTTCTTACAACTAGCGGGAGAACGCGAGCAGTACTTC
TRBJ2-3 . TRBV12-3/TRBV12-4 . CASRGTGHTQYF TGTGCCAGCAGAGGGACTGGACATACGCAGTATTTT
TRBJ1-2 . TRBV19 . CASNPSGGPDYGYTF TGTGCCAGTAACCCGTCGGGGGGGCCGGACTATGGCTACACCTTC
TRBJ2-7 . TRBV7-8 TRBD1 CASSLVGQGAYEQYF TGTGCCAGCAGCTTAGTGGGACAGGGGGCCTACGAGCAGTACTTC
TRBJ2-3 . TRBV3-1/TRBV3-2 TRBD2 CASSLRLAGVGVTDTQYF TGTGCCAGCAGCCTCAGACTAGCGGGAGTAGGGGTCACAGATACGCAGTATTTT
TRBJ2-7 . TRBV18 TRBD2 CASSEGTSGSPYEQYF TGTGCCAGCTCGGAAGGGACTAGCGGGAGTCCCTACGAGCAGTACTTC
TRBJ2-7 . TRBV3-1/TRBV3-2 . CASSQDSRETPLWYF TGTGCCAGCAGCCAAGATTCCCGGGAAACCCCACTTTGGTACTTC
TRBJ2-1 few TRBV6-2/TRBV6-3 . CASSYSGGDYNEQFF TGTGCCAGCAGTTACTCAGGGGGGGATTACAATGAGCAGTTCTTC
TRBJ1-4 once TRBV18 . CASSPQTGSNEKLFF TGTGCCAGCTCGCCTCAGACGGGTAGTAATGAAAAACTGTTTTTT
TRBJ2-1 . TRBV19 TRBD1 CASSFLTGGGGEQFF TGTGCCAGTAGTTTCCTGACAGGGGGAGGCGGGGAGCAGTTCTTC
TRBJ1-5 few TRBV19 . CASSRQGPEINSNQPQHF TGTGCCAGTAGTAGGCAGGGGCCAGAAATAAATAGCAATCAGCCCCAGCATTTT
TRBJ2-1 . TRBV10-3 . CAISDSTSGLYNEQFF TGTGCCATCAGTGATTCGACCAGCGGTCTCTACAATGAGCAGTTCTTC
TRBJ2-2 once TRBV3-1/TRBV3-2 . CASSQERQRFLSGELFF TGTGCCAGCAGCCAAGAACGCCAGCGGTTCTTATCCGGGGAGCTGTTTTTT
TRBJ2-7 . TRBV5-1 . CASSLEGGQHYEQYF TGCGCCAGCAGCTTGGAAGGCGGACAACACTACGAGCAGTACTTC
TRBJ2-1 . TRBV28 . CASSFHLEGFESDEQFF TGTGCCAGCAGTTTTCATTTGGAGGGTTTTGAGTCGGATGAGCAGTTCTTC
TRBJ1-2 . TRBV18 . CASSPPSGSVGYTF TGTGCCAGCTCACCACCGTCAGGGTCGGTGGGCTACACCTTC
TRBJ2-6 once TRBV5-4 TRBD1 CASSLEGARRANVLTF TGTGCCAGCAGCCTCGAGGGGGCGAGGAGGGCCAACGTCCTGACTTTC
TRBJ2-1 . TRBV6-5 . CASSQRGDTRPLEFF TGTGCCAGCAGTCAGCGTGGGGACACCCGACCGTTGGAGTTCTTC
TRBJ2-1 . TRBV11-2 . CASSTYDEQFF TGTGCCAGCAGCACTTACGATGAGCAGTTCTTC
TRBJ2-7 . TRBV6-5 TRBD1 CAIWDRVHYEQYF TGTGCCATATGGGACAGGGTACACTACGAGCAGTACTTC
TRBJ2-7 . TRBV7-2 . CASSLDRGSYEQYF TGTGCCAGCAGCTTAGATCGGGGCTCCTACGAGCAGTACTTC
TRBJ2-7 . TRBV21-1 . CASSKDRPCEQYF TGTGCCAGCAGCAAAGACAGGCCTTGCGAGCAGTACTTC
TRBJ2-3 . TRBV11-2 TRBD2 CASSRRLAGGTSTDTQYF TGTGCCAGCAGCAGAAGACTAGCGGGGGGTACTAGCACAGATACGCAGTATTTT
TRBJ2-5 . TRBV7-9 . CASSLAGTPTQYF TGTGCCAGCAGCTTAGCCGGGACACCTACCCAGTACTTC
TRBJ1-1 . TRBV4-3 . CASSRILGDLAFF TGCGCCAGCAGCCGGATCCTCGGGGATTTGGCTTTCTTT
TRBJ1-1 . TRBV3-1/TRBV3-2 . CASSLEDSEAFF TGTGCCAGCAGCCTAGAGGACAGTGAAGCTTTCTTT
TRBJ1-2 . TRBV3-1/TRBV3-2 . CASSLSNYGYTF TGTGCCAGCAGCCTAAGCAACTATGGCTACACCTTC
TRBJ1-1 . TRBV20-1 . CSASPLKSTEAFF TGCAGTGCTAGTCCCCTTAAGAGTACTGAAGCTTTCTTT
TRBJ2-7 . TRBV6-5 . CASLQGLYEQYF TGTGCCAGCCTGCAGGGGCTATACGAGCAGTACTTC
TRBJ1-1 once TRBV7-9 . CASSRELGNTEAFF TGTGCCAGCAGCCGGGAGTTGGGGAACACTGAAGCTTTCTTT
TRBJ2-7 few TRBV19 . CASSIAALSSYEQYF TGTGCCAGTAGTATTGCGGCTCTTTCCTCCTACGAGCAGTACTTC
TRBJ1-6 . TRBV5-5 TRBD1 CASRGTGGDSPLHF TGTGCCAGCAGGGGGACAGGGGGCGATTCACCCCTCCACTTT
TRBJ1-2 . TRBV5-1 . CASSLEVRVYGYTF TGCGCCAGCAGCTTGGAGGTCAGGGTCTATGGCTACACCTTC